The clone carrying this T cell receptor (beta chain) was recorded a few times. What it binds is not known. This entry is derived from a study of T-cell memory formation after mild COVID-19. Broader study findings: Among clones contracting day 15 to 85, CD4/CD8 was balanced, whereas later expanders leaned CD4+.

Via MiXCR, TCRdb re-called the 5' RACE reads, giving one row per CDR3 protein. This sample has a few hundred thousand distinct CDR3 sequences; roughly 20% occur once, and the top ten carry around 7.7%. Trimming removed 2 bases from V and 3 bases from J, with 10 bases in between. Per the germline V gene, CDR1 is SGHTA and CDR2 is FQGTGA. There are 15 residues in the CDR3. Sequencing input: PBMCs or a T cell subset sorted from them (not recorded which). This TCR was sampled from an adult woman who had mild COVID-19 (a few samples of this study predate the infection). Cell type and time point are not known. V and J are TRBV7-3 and TRBJ2-2; maybe TRBD1 (5 bases). CDR3 sequence: CASSLEGADTGELFF. The CDR3 DNA reads TGTGCCAGCAGCTTAGAAGGGGCGGACACCGGGGAGCTGTTTTTT.